Listed here are 14 T cell receptor beta chains from one sample, sequenced in a study of a mutant IDH1 vaccine in newly diagnosed glioma. Assay used: immunoSEQ multiplex PCR; TCRdb lists only in-frame clones, some missing. This sample carries tens of thousands of clones, more than 80% of them seen once, and the ten largest clones take roughly 0.81%. These receptors have no known antigen. Described time point: week 23, last vaccination. In the vaccine, a single dose held 300 ug of the mutant IDH1 20-mer peptide, along with topical imiquimod. The specimen comprised PBMCs, sampled from a glioma patient whose treatment included an IDH1 peptide vaccine. These TCRs come from a woman aged 45 to 65 with glioma.

A few counts support this clone. The chain links TRBV5-1 to TRBJ2-7; D ambiguous. The V and J ends lost 1 base and 5 bases respectively, with 13 bases between them. Germline V gene data show CDR1 as SGHRS and CDR2 as YFSETQ. This CDR3 is 14 amino acids long. CDR3 sequence: CASSLYNEDNEQYF. The CDR3 DNA reads as TGCGCCAGCAGCTTGTACAACGAAGATAACGAGCAGTACTTC.

This chain links TRBV6-1 with TRBJ1-2; D is undetermined. Looked up from germline, CDR1 is MNHNS and CDR2 is SASEGT. CDR3 size: 16 residues. The V gene lost 1 base and the J gene lost 8 bases, with 20 bases spanning the gap. In DNA, the CDR3 is TGTGCCAGCAGTGAAGGGTCTAGAGTAAAACGGGAGGGCTACACCTTC. Its translation: CASSEGSRVKREGYTF.

The chain links TRBV30 to TRBJ2-1; 7 positions match TRBD1. The CDR3 runs to 16 residues. The ends lost 4 bases at V and 4 bases at J; junction bases unmatched: 13. Germline CDR1 is GTSNPN and CDR2 is SVGIG (reference sequence). This CDR3 reads CAWKRGGQLPYNEQFF. CDR3 sequence (DNA): TGTGCCTGGAAACGAGGGGGACAGCTACCTTACAATGAGCAGTTCTTC.

The rearrangement joins TRBV30 to TRBJ1-2, with 9 positions matching TRBD1. Germline values: CDR1 GTSNPN, CDR2 SVGIG (reference sequence). V shed 2 bases, J shed 6 bases, and the junction held 7 bases outside the gene matches. This CDR3 has 14 residues. The CDR3 region has the DNA TGTGCCTGGAGTCGACAGGGGGAACGGAATGGCTACACCTTC. This gives the protein CAWSRQGERNGYTF.

The V and J genes are TRBV13 and TRBJ2-7; TRBD2 matches at 9 bases. Germline values: CDR1 PRHDT, CDR2 FYEKMQ (reference sequence). The CDR3 runs to 13 residues. After removal of 4 bases from V and 7 bases from J, the junction contained 5 bases not matched to a gene. The CDR3 sequence is CASSSGTSQEQYF. For the CDR3, the DNA is TGTGCCAGCAGCTCCGGGACTAGCCAAGAGCAGTACTTC.

This clone was counted only a few times. The J gene is TRBJ2-2, the V gene TRBV2; 11 nucleotides match TRBD2. Germline V gene sequence: CDR1 SNHLY, CDR2 FYNNEI. The junction had 7 bases not matched to a gene; V was cut back by 5 bases and J by 5 bases. The CDR3 spans 16 residues. The CDR3 spells CASSRGLADGTGELFF. As DNA, the CDR3 is TGTGCCAGCAGTAGGGGACTAGCGGACGGTACCGGGGAGCTGTTTTTT.

This sequence joins TRBV9 and TRBJ2-2; D remains unclear. The CDR3 covers 11 residues. V lost 3 bases, J lost 5 bases, and 2 bases lay in between. The germline CDR1 and CDR2 sequences are SGDLS and YYNGEE. In nucleotides, the CDR3 is TGTGCCAGCAGCGCTACCGGGGAGCTGTTTTTT. Protein: CASSATGELFF.

The chain employs TRBV5-1 and TRBJ2-3; 7 bases are a match to TRBD2. CDR1 and CDR2 from the germline V gene are SGHRS and YFSETQ. V lost 7 bases, J lost 6 bases, and 5 bases stayed unmatched. The CDR3 has 12 residues. Written as DNA, the CDR3 is TGCGCCAGCCGGGAGGAGCATGATACGCAGTATTTT. Amino acid sequence: CASREEHDTQYF.

The V and J genes are TRBV7-8 and TRBJ1-2; a possible D gene is TRBD1 (6 bases). CDR1 and CDR2 (germline): SGHVS, FQNEAQ. Trimming pared 1 base from V and 6 bases from J, leaving 9 bases between. The CDR3 has 13 residues. For the CDR3, the DNA is TGTGCCAGCAGCTTAGGAGGGGACAATGGCTACACCTTC. This gives the protein CASSLGGDNGYTF.

Worth noting for this clone: The identical CDR3 is also encoded by other nucleotide sequences in the sample. The gene calls are TRBV7-2 and TRBJ2-7, with 8 nucleotides matching TRBD1. The V gene's germline CDR1 is SGHTA and CDR2 FQGNSA. This CDR3 is built from 14 residues. V shed 3 bases and J 0 bases; nucleotides not matched to a gene: 1. The CDR3 loop is CASSLTGDSYEQYF. CDR3 in DNA: TGTGCCAGCAGCTTGACAGGGGACTCCTACGAGCAGTACTTC.

This clone appeared once. This chain joins TRBV12-5 and TRBJ1-5, with 9 bases aligning to TRBD1. CDR3 size: 16 residues. Germline-derived CDR1 and CDR2 are LGHNT and FRNRAP. V shed 1 base and J 3 bases; nucleotides not matched to a gene: 4. CDR3 amino acids: CASGLGDRVINQPQHF. The DNA of the CDR3 is TGTGCTAGTGGTTTGGGGGACAGGGTCATCAATCAGCCCCAGCATTTT.

This clone was counted a few times. The chain has TRBV7-9 and TRBJ2-7; 7 bases are a match to TRBD2. From germline, CDR1 is SEHNR and CDR2 FQNEAQ (reference sequence). J was trimmed by 7 bases and V by 5 bases; bases with no gene match: 14. CDR3 length: 15 amino acids. For the CDR3, the DNA is TGTGCCAGCAGCACCACCTGGGGGGGAACGGTTGAGCAGTACTTC. Protein: CASSTTWGGTVEQYF.

With respect to this clone: At the DNA level, this CDR3 is encoded by other sequences in the same sample as well. CDR3 residues: CASSYSRGNTEAFF. As DNA, the CDR3 is TGTGCCAGCAGTTACTCGAGAGGGAACACTGAAGCTTTCTTT. This chain uses TRBV6-6 with TRBJ1-1; unclear D gene. The ends were cut back, 0 bases at V and 1 base at J, with 6 bases in the middle. Germline lookup yields CDR1 MNHNY and CDR2 SVGAGI (reference sequence). The length of the CDR3 is 14 residues.

The chain is built from TRBV5-5 and TRBJ2-3; 11 bases align to TRBD1. Unmatched junction bases numbered 7, after V lost 5 bases and J lost 5 bases. The CDR3 is 15 residues long. CDR1 and CDR2 (germline): SGHKS, YYEKEE (reference sequence). CDR3 sequence reads: CASSLGQGAIDTQYF. DNA of the CDR3: TGTGCCAGCAGTCTAGGACAGGGGGCTATAGATACGCAGTATTTT.